This is a list of T cell receptor beta chains from one sample in a study of CD8+ T cells in alopecia areata. Method: immunoSEQ multiplex PCR; TCRdb's copy keeps in-frame clones and lacks some. The sample yields roughly 100,000 clones, approximately 60% seen once. What was sequenced was CD4+ T cells sorted from blood. These receptors originate from a human donor in good health. The CDR3 runs from the conserved cysteine through the conserved F or W. A D gene is named only where the DNA matches it firmly. Clone size is given for some rows only: seen once, a few or many times, or a class if the clone is expanded.

J: TRBJ2-2
V: TRBV7-2
size: few
D: -
DNA: TGTGCCAGCAGCCTAGGGCTACGGGCGAACACCGGGGAGCTGTTTTTT
CDR3: CASSLGLRANTGELFF

J: TRBJ2-7
V: TRBV6-1
size: -
D: -
DNA: TGTGCCAGCAGTGAAGCCGCGGGGACCTACGAGCAGTACTTC
CDR3: CASSEAAGTYEQYF

J: TRBJ2-3
V: TRBV4-1
size: -
D: -
DNA: TGCGCCAGCAGCCTGTCACCCGCAGATACGCAGTATTTT
CDR3: CASSLSPADTQYF

J: TRBJ2-1
V: TRBV18
size: -
D: TRBD2
DNA: TGTGCCAGCGAACCGGGACTAACGTACAATGAGCAGTTCTTC
CDR3: CASEPGLTYNEQFF

J: TRBJ2-5
V: TRBV18
size: few
D: -
DNA: TGTGCCAGCTCCATACAAGAGACCCAGTACTTC
CDR3: CASSIQETQYF

J: TRBJ2-5
V: TRBV7-2
size: -
D: -
DNA: TGTGCCAGCTGCTTTTGGGGGGAGGAGACCCAGTACTTC
CDR3: CASCFWGEETQYF

J: TRBJ1-2
V: TRBV4-2
size: -
D: -
DNA: TGTGCCAGCAGCCAAGCATCGGCAAACCAAGGCGGCTACACCTTC
CDR3: CASSQASANQGGYTF

J: TRBJ2-5
V: TRBV18
size: -
D: -
DNA: TGTGCCAGCTCACCAGGGTCAGAGACCCAGTACTTC
CDR3: CASSPGSETQYF

J: TRBJ2-7
V: TRBV29-1
size: -
D: -
DNA: TGCAGCGTGAGCGTGGGGGCCAGAGACGAGCAGTACTTC
CDR3: CSVSVGARDEQYF

J: TRBJ2-5
V: TRBV5-1
size: -
D: TRBD2
DNA: TGCGCCAGCAGCTCGGGGGGACCTTACCAAGAGACCCAGTACTTC
CDR3: CASSSGGPYQETQYF

J: TRBJ1-5
V: TRBV6-6
size: -
D: -
DNA: TGTGCCATCGCATCCCAGGGAAGGAGCAATCAGCCCCAGCATTTT
CDR3: CAIASQGRSNQPQHF

J: TRBJ1-2
V: TRBV28
size: -
D: -
DNA: TGTGCCAGCAGTTTGGGATTAACTGGCTACACCTTC
CDR3: CASSLGLTGYTF

J: TRBJ2-7
V: TRBV5-1
size: few
D: -
DNA: TGCGCCAGCGGGACTGGAGGGGGGCCCTACGAGCAGTACTTC
CDR3: CASGTGGGPYEQYF

J: TRBJ1-5
V: TRBV2
size: -
D: -
DNA: TGTGCCAGCAGTGGGACAGATTTAGGTCAGCCCCAGCATTTT
CDR3: CASSGTDLGQPQHF

J: TRBJ2-7
V: TRBV5-1
size: -
D: -
DNA: TGCGCCAGCGTGAGCGGGCCGAGCTCCTACGAGCAGTACTTC
CDR3: CASVSGPSSYEQYF

J: TRBJ2-3
V: TRBV30
size: once
D: -
DNA: TGTGCCTGGAGTGCCGGACTGATGACTAGCACAGATACGCAGTATTTT
CDR3: CAWSAGLMTSTDTQYF

J: TRBJ2-3
V: TRBV29-1
size: -
D: -
DNA: TGCAGCGTTCACCGGACAGATACGCAGTATTTT
CDR3: CSVHRTDTQYF

J: TRBJ2-3
V: TRBV7-2
size: -
D: TRBD2
DNA: TGTGCCAGCAGCTCGGGACTAGCGGGGGGTTCGCAGTATTTT
CDR3: CASSSGLAGGSQYF

J: TRBJ1-3
V: TRBV7-9
size: -
D: -
DNA: TGTGCCAGCAAGGAGGTGGGCGCTGGAAACACCATATATTTT
CDR3: CASKEVGAGNTIYF

J: TRBJ2-7
V: TRBV28
size: -
D: TRBD1
DNA: TGTGCCAGTAGGGGGACAGGGACGACCCCGCTGTACTTC
CDR3: CASRGTGTTPLYF

J: TRBJ2-5
V: TRBV18
size: -
D: -
DNA: TGTGCCAGCTCACCGAGAGACCAAGAGACCCAGTACTTC
CDR3: CASSPRDQETQYF

J: TRBJ2-5
V: TRBV4-2
size: -
D: -
DNA: TGTGCCAGCAGCCGCGGAGACCAAGAGACCCAGTACTTC
CDR3: CASSRGDQETQYF

J: TRBJ2-5
V: TRBV28
size: few
D: TRBD2
DNA: TGTGCCAGCAGTTTAGATAGCGGGGGAGGGAAGACCCAGTACTTC
CDR3: CASSLDSGGGKTQYF

J: TRBJ2-2
V: TRBV6-5
size: few
D: TRBD1
DNA: TGTGCCAGCGGACGACAGGGATCGAACACCGGGGAGCTGTTTTTT
CDR3: CASGRQGSNTGELFF

J: TRBJ1-6
V: TRBV30
size: -
D: TRBD1
DNA: TGTGCCTGGAGTGACCCCCGGGTACAGGGGGGGAATTCACCCCTCCACTTT
CDR3: CAWSDPRVQGGNSPLHF

J: TRBJ2-3
V: TRBV5-1
size: -
D: -
DNA: TGCGCCAGCAGCTTAGGTAGGGGCACAGATACGCAGTATTTT
CDR3: CASSLGRGTDTQYF

J: TRBJ2-7
V: TRBV28
size: -
D: TRBD2
DNA: TGTGCCAGCAGTCCGACTAGCGGGGGAAGCTACGAGCAGTACTTC
CDR3: CASSPTSGGSYEQYF

J: TRBJ2-1
V: TRBV25-1
size: -
D: TRBD1
DNA: TGTGCCAGCAGTGAGGCGGGACAGGGACCTGAGCAGTTCTTC
CDR3: CASSEAGQGPEQFF

J: TRBJ2-2
V: TRBV7-2
size: -
D: TRBD1
DNA: TGTGCCAGCAGCTTAGGAGGACAGGGTTTCGCCGGGGAGCTGTTTTTT
CDR3: CASSLGGQGFAGELFF

J: TRBJ2-5
V: TRBV10-3
size: -
D: -
DNA: TGTGCCATCAGTGAGTCACTACCGGCCAGCTACTCACAAGAGACCCAGTACTTC
CDR3: CAISESLPASYSQETQYF

J: TRBJ1-1
V: TRBV5-6
size: few
D: TRBD1
DNA: TGTGCCAGCAGCTTGTTCGGACAGGGAGGGAACACTGAAGCTTTCTTT
CDR3: CASSLFGQGGNTEAFF

J: TRBJ2-3
V: TRBV30
size: -
D: -
DNA: TGTGCCTGGAGTGGTCGAGGGGGTGCAGATACGCAGTATTTT
CDR3: CAWSGRGGADTQYF

J: TRBJ1-4
V: TRBV18
size: -
D: -
DNA: TGTGCCAGCTCACCATCATACAGGACTAATGAAAAACTGTTTTTT
CDR3: CASSPSYRTNEKLFF

J: TRBJ2-5
V: TRBV27
size: few
D: TRBD2
DNA: TGTGCCAGCAGTCTAGGACTAGCTCGTTCTCCCCAGTACTTC
CDR3: CASSLGLARSPQYF

J: TRBJ2-3
V: TRBV15
size: once
D: -
DNA: TGTGCCACCAGCAGAGATCAGGGTTGGGATACGCAGTATTTT
CDR3: CATSRDQGWDTQYF

J: TRBJ2-2
V: TRBV10-3
size: medium-sized
D: -
DNA: TGTGCCATCAGTGATGGGGGAGACACCGGGGAGCTGTTTTTT
CDR3: CAISDGGDTGELFF

J: TRBJ2-1
V: TRBV5-4
size: -
D: -
DNA: TGTGCCAGCAGTCGCGAGCCTCAAAGCTCCTACAATGAGCAGTTCTTC
CDR3: CASSREPQSSYNEQFF

J: TRBJ2-5
V: TRBV28
size: -
D: TRBD1
DNA: TGTGCCAGCTCCAGAGGACAGGCGAGGGAGACCCAGTACTTC
CDR3: CASSRGQARETQYF

J: TRBJ2-1
V: TRBV30
size: -
D: TRBD1
DNA: TGTGCCGGGGCCCCGATTGGACAGGGTAACAATGAGCAGTTCTTC
CDR3: CAGAPIGQGNNEQFF

J: TRBJ2-7
V: TRBV6-5
size: few
D: TRBD1
DNA: TGTGCCAGCAGGGCCGGGACAGGGGCCTACGAGCAGTACTTC
CDR3: CASRAGTGAYEQYF

J: TRBJ1-6
V: TRBV28
size: -
D: TRBD1
DNA: TGTGCCAGCAGGAATGGAGGGACAGGGAGTCCACCCCTCCACTTT
CDR3: CASRNGGTGSPPLHF

J: TRBJ1-6
V: TRBV7-9
size: -
D: TRBD1
DNA: TGTGCCAGCAGCTCTGTGACTGGACAGGGGGCTTCACCCCTCCACTTT
CDR3: CASSSVTGQGASPLHF

J: TRBJ2-1
V: TRBV2
size: -
D: -
DNA: TGTGCCAGCAGGTACTCCGGCTACAATGAGCAGTTCTTC
CDR3: CASRYSGYNEQFF

J: TRBJ2-7
V: TRBV12-5
size: -
D: TRBD1
DNA: TGTGCTAGTGCCCCCTTGTCGGGACAGGGGTCCTACGAGCAGTACTTC
CDR3: CASAPLSGQGSYEQYF

J: TRBJ2-3
V: TRBV4-1
size: -
D: TRBD2
DNA: TGCGCCAGCAGCCAAGTCGAGCTAGCGGGGGAAGATACGCAGTATTTT
CDR3: CASSQVELAGEDTQYF

J: TRBJ2-2
V: TRBV29-1
size: -
D: -
DNA: TGCAGCGCCCTAAGACAGGACGGGGAGCTGTTTTTT
CDR3: CSALRQDGELFF

J: TRBJ1-5
V: TRBV10-1
size: -
D: TRBD1
DNA: TGCGCCAGCTCGGACAGGGCGGAACAGCCCCAGCATTTT
CDR3: CASSDRAEQPQHF

J: TRBJ1-2
V: TRBV28
size: -
D: -
DNA: TGTGCCAGCAGTCTGCTGGCAGGGTTGAGGTACACCTTC
CDR3: CASSLLAGLRYTF

J: TRBJ1-1
V: TRBV29-1
size: few
D: -
DNA: TGCAGCGTTGAGGGGAGGGTGAACACTGAAGCTTTCTTT
CDR3: CSVEGRVNTEAFF